These 6 T cell receptor beta chains share one sample of origin, sequenced in a study of blood T cell repertoires in COVID-19. The method was immunoSEQ multiplex PCR; TCRdb's version includes in-frame clones alone and lacks a portion of them. The data hold tens of thousands of clones, with nearly 90% observed a single time. Material: peripheral blood. All receptors derive from a woman aged 80 or over with acute or convalescent COVID-19.

The V call is TRBV18, the J call TRBJ2-6; D gene uncertain. V lost 2 bases to trimming and J lost 0 bases, with 8 bases between them. The CDR3 totals 16 residues. Per the germline V gene, CDR1 is KGHSH and CDR2 is LQKENI. The CDR3 nucleotides are TGTGCCAGCTCACCATCCGGAGTCTCTGGGGCCAACGTCCTGACTTTC. The encoded protein is CASSPSGVSGANVLTF.

The rearrangement links TRBV7-9 to TRBJ1-6, with D maybe TRBD1 (6 bases). The V end was cut by 6 bases, the J end by 0 bases, with 21 bases between. The CDR3 runs to 19 residues. CDR1 is SEHNR, CDR2 FQNEAQ, per germline (reference sequence). As DNA, the CDR3 is TGTGCCAGCAGAACCGCCGGGACACTGAGCCTCTCCTATAATTCACCCCTCCACTTT. This translates into CASRTAGTLSLSYNSPLHF.

Here the CDR3 reads CASSLSRGWTEAFF. In DNA form, the CDR3 reads TGTGCCAGCAGTTTATCAAGGGGATGGACTGAAGCTTTCTTT. This sequence joins TRBV27 and TRBJ1-1; D is perhaps TRBD1 (5 bases). The ends were cut back, 0 bases at V and 5 bases at J, with 10 bases in the middle. There are 14 residues in the CDR3. From germline, CDR1 is MNHEY and CDR2 SMNVEV (reference sequence).

The rearrangement links TRBV14 to TRBJ2-1; 8 positions agree with TRBD2. Germline CDR1 SGHDN, CDR2 FVKESK. Unmatched junction bases numbered 8, after V lost 2 bases and J lost 2 bases. This CDR3 is built from 17 residues. The CDR3 DNA reads TGTGCCAGCAGCCAACACTCGCGGGGGGCGGCCTACAATGAGCAGTTCTTC. It is translated as CASSQHSRGAAYNEQFF.

The chain carries TRBV15 and TRBJ2-7, with D possibly being TRBD1 (5 bases). Trimming removed 3 bases from V and 0 bases from J, with 12 bases in between. The CDR3 runs 15 residues. Germline V lookup: CDR1 LNHNV, CDR2 YYDKDF (reference sequence). CDR3 protein: CATSSGRGPSYEQYF. In DNA, the CDR3 is TGTGCCACCAGCAGTGGTAGGGGTCCCTCCTACGAGCAGTACTTC.

This clone has a single count. This chain links TRBV2 with TRBJ2-5, with TRBD1 identical over 7 bases. This CDR3 contains 15 residues. The V and J ends lost 6 bases and 1 base, in that order; junction bases with no gene match: 8. Germline V CDR1 and CDR2: SNHLY, FYNNEI. The CDR3 DNA reads TGTGCCAGCAGGGGGGACAGCGGAGGCCAAGAGACCCAGTACTTC. Protein product: CASRGDSGGQETQYF.